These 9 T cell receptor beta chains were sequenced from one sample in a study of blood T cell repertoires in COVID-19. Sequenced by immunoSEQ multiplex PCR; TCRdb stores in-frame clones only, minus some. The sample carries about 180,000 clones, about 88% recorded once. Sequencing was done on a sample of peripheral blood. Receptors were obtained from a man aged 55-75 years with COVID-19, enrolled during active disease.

The CDR3 protein is CASSLSYRGYGYTF. In DNA, the CDR3 is TGTGCCAGCAGTTTGTCTTACAGGGGCTATGGCTACACCTTC. The gene calls are TRBV28 and TRBJ1-2, with 7 bases that match TRBD1. J was trimmed by 4 bases and V by 3 bases; bases with no gene match: 5. Germline V gene data show CDR1 as MDHEN and CDR2 as SYDVKM. The CDR3 extends over 14 amino acids.

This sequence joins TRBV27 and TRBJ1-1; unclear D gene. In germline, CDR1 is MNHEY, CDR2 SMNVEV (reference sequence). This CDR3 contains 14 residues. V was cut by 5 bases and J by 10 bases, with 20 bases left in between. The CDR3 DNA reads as TGTGCCAGCAGTGAAAACTACGGCTCGAGTTTAGCTTTCTTT. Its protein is CASSENYGSSLAFF.

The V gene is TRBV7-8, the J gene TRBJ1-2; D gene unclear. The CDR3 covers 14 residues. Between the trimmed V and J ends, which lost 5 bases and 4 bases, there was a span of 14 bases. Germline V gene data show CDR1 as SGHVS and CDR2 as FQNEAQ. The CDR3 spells CASSLQVLSYGYTF. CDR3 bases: TGTGCCAGCAGCCTTCAGGTTTTAAGCTATGGCTACACCTTC.

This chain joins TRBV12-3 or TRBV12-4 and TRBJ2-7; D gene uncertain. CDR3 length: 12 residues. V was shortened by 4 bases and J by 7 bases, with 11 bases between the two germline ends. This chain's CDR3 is CASSSPKWEQYF. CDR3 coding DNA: TGTGCCAGCAGTTCACCTAAGTGGGAGCAGTACTTC.

For the CDR3, the DNA is TGTGCCAGCAGCTTACAGGAAGTCGGTCAGCCCCAGCATTTT. It encodes CASSLQEVGQPQHF. The chain carries TRBV7-2 and TRBJ1-5; D not certain. V lost 2 bases and J 6 bases, leaving 11 bases between the germline ends. This CDR3 comprises 14 residues. The germline CDR1 and CDR2 sequences are SGHTA and FQGNSA.

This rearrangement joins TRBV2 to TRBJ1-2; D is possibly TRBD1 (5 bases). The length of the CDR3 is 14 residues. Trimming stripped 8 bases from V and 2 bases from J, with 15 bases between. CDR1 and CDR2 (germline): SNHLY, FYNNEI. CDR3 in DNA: TGTGCCAGCCCCGAAGGGGCAGACAACTATGGCTACACCTTC. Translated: CASPEGADNYGYTF.

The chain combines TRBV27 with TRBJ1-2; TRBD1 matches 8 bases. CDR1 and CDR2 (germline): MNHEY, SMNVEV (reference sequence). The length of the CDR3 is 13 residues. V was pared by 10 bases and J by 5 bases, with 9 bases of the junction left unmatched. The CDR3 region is CATGTGQGYGYTF. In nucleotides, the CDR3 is TGTGCCACCGGGACAGGCCAGGGTTATGGCTACACCTTC.

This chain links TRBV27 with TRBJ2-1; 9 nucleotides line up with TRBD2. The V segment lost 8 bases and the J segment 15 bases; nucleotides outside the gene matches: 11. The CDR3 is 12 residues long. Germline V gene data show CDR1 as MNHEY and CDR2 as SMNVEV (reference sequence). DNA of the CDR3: TGTGCCAGCTCCCTTATAGCGGGAGAACGGTTCTTC. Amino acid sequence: CASSLIAGERFF.

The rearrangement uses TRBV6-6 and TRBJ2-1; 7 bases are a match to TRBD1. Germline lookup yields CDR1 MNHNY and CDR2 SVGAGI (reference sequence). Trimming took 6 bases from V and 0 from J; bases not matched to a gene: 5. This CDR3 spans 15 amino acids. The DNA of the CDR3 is TGTGCCAGCAGGGACAGGTCCAACTCCTACAATGAGCAGTTCTTC. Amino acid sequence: CASRDRSNSYNEQFF.